This T cell receptor (beta chain) was retrieved from a study of blood T cell repertoires in COVID-19. About the study: T cells, B-cell-depleted T cells, or PBMCs supplied cDNA or gDNA.

Cohort assignment relied on participant-reported clinical history. What the recovered Cohort 3 donors had was two negative PCRs, clearance, or symptom resolution. Libraries were prepared by immunoSEQ multiplex PCR; TCRdb keeps only in-frame clonotypes and omits some of them. The table shows 150,000 to 200,000 clones, with approximately 78% occurring only once. V shed 7 bases and J 6 bases; nucleotides not matched to a gene: 8. The CDR3 runs to 14 residues. The germline gives CDR1 MNHEY, CDR2 SMNVEV (reference sequence). The origin of this receptor is a woman aged 45-60 years who had recovered from COVID-19. Input material: PBMCs or T cells enriched from blood (not recorded which). This chain connects TRBV27 to TRBJ1-5, with 8 bases that match TRBD1. CDR3 protein: CASNRQGQGQPQHF. CDR3 sequence (DNA): TGTGCCAGCAATCGACAGGGGCAGGGTCAGCCCCAGCATTTT.